This is a list of T cell receptor beta chains from one sample in a study of OX40 agonist ivuxolimab in advanced cancers. Sequenced by immunoSEQ multiplex PCR; TCRdb stores in-frame clones only, minus some. This sample has about 70,000 clones; about 91% occur once, and the top ten carry approximately 2.6%. The sample here was CD4+ or CD8+ T cells sorted from blood, taken in a trial of the OX40 agonist ivuxolimab. Source of these receptors: an adult with an advanced solid tumor such as melanoma, head and neck, liver or kidney cancer. Each CDR3 is given with its conserved first and last residue. Fields, in order: clone size, V gene, J gene, D gene, CDR3 protein, CDR3 DNA. A D gene is named only where the DNA matches it firmly. Size values are once, few and many counts, or a class for expanded clones, and some rows have none.

abundance: -; v_gene: TRBV9; j_gene: TRBJ2-5; d_gene: TRBD1; CDR3aa: CASSPRTGAGETQYF; CDR3nt: TGTGCCAGCAGCCCAAGGACAGGGGCGGGGGAGACCCAGTACTTC
abundance: -; v_gene: TRBV2; j_gene: TRBJ2-7; d_gene: TRBD2; CDR3aa: CATVGWTSVEQYF; CDR3nt: TGTGCCACCGTGGGCTGGACTAGCGTCGAGCAGTACTTC
abundance: -; v_gene: TRBV29-1; j_gene: TRBJ2-1; d_gene: TRBD2; CDR3aa: CSATSGRAYNEQFF; CDR3nt: TGCAGCGCCACTAGCGGGCGGGCCTACAATGAGCAGTTCTTC
abundance: -; v_gene: TRBV6-6; j_gene: TRBJ2-7; d_gene: -; CDR3aa: CASGWGAEQYF; CDR3nt: TGTGCCAGCGGGTGGGGAGCCGAGCAGTACTTC
abundance: -; v_gene: TRBV5-1; j_gene: TRBJ2-2; d_gene: -; CDR3aa: CASSLQGWRELFF; CDR3nt: TGCGCCAGCAGCTTACAGGGATGGAGGGAGCTGTTTTTT
abundance: -; v_gene: TRBV6-5; j_gene: TRBJ2-3; d_gene: TRBD2; CDR3aa: CASSYSELAGDTQYF; CDR3nt: TGTGCCAGCAGTTACTCAGAGCTAGCGGGGGATACGCAGTATTTT
abundance: -; v_gene: TRBV5-5; j_gene: TRBJ2-1; d_gene: -; CDR3aa: CASSLGGASISQFF; CDR3nt: TGTGCCAGCAGCTTAGGGGGGGCTTCGATCTCGCAGTTCTTC
abundance: few; v_gene: TRBV2; j_gene: TRBJ2-7; d_gene: TRBD2; CDR3aa: CATTGLASEQYF; CDR3nt: TGTGCCACTACGGGACTAGCATCCGAGCAGTACTTC
abundance: -; v_gene: TRBV9; j_gene: TRBJ2-3; d_gene: -; CDR3aa: CASSVAIAATDTQYF; CDR3nt: TGTGCCAGCAGCGTAGCGATAGCGGCAACAGATACGCAGTATTTT
abundance: -; v_gene: TRBV5-1; j_gene: TRBJ1-1; d_gene: TRBD1; CDR3aa: CASSVDRQNTEAFF; CDR3nt: TGCGCCAGCAGCGTGGACAGGCAGAACACTGAAGCTTTCTTT
abundance: -; v_gene: TRBV14; j_gene: TRBJ2-3; d_gene: -; CDR3aa: CASSQSMADTQYF; CDR3nt: TGTGCCAGCAGCCAATCAATGGCAGATACGCAGTATTTT
abundance: -; v_gene: TRBV15; j_gene: TRBJ2-2; d_gene: TRBD1; CDR3aa: CATSRDRVTGELFF; CDR3nt: TGTGCCACCAGCCGGGACAGGGTGACCGGGGAGCTGTTTTTT
abundance: -; v_gene: TRBV6-5; j_gene: TRBJ2-7; d_gene: -; CDR3aa: CASSEQRTSYEQYF; CDR3nt: TGTGCCAGCAGTGAACAACGGACGTCCTACGAGCAGTACTTC
abundance: -; v_gene: TRBV19; j_gene: TRBJ2-4; d_gene: -; CDR3aa: CASSIEAKNIQYF; CDR3nt: TGTGCCAGTAGTATTGAGGCCAAAAACATTCAGTACTTC
abundance: few; v_gene: TRBV7-9; j_gene: TRBJ1-2; d_gene: -; CDR3aa: CASSLDVGGYTF; CDR3nt: TGTGCCAGCAGCTTGGACGTCGGGGGCTACACCTTC
abundance: -; v_gene: TRBV9; j_gene: TRBJ2-5; d_gene: TRBD2; CDR3aa: CASSWGGETQYF; CDR3nt: TGTGCCAGCAGTTGGGGGGGTGAGACCCAGTACTTC
abundance: -; v_gene: TRBV9; j_gene: TRBJ2-5; d_gene: -; CDR3aa: CASSRGETQYF; CDR3nt: TGTGCCAGCAGCAGGGGAGAGACCCAGTACTTC
abundance: -; v_gene: TRBV30; j_gene: TRBJ1-4; d_gene: -; CDR3aa: CAWSSSDSNEKLFF; CDR3nt: TGTGCCTGGAGTTCCTCGGACAGTAATGAAAAACTGTTTTTT
abundance: -; v_gene: TRBV1; j_gene: TRBJ1-6; d_gene: -; CDR3aa: CTSSQDEGGRSHSPLHF; CDR3nt: TGCACCAGCAGCCAAGATGAGGGGGGCAGGAGTCATTCACCCCTCCACTTT
abundance: -; v_gene: TRBV2; j_gene: TRBJ2-7; d_gene: TRBD1; CDR3aa: CASINWGQGQYEQYF; CDR3nt: TGTGCCAGCATAAACTGGGGACAGGGGCAATACGAGCAGTACTTC
abundance: -; v_gene: TRBV6-6; j_gene: TRBJ2-2; d_gene: -; CDR3aa: CASNRANTGELFF; CDR3nt: TGTGCCAGCAACCGCGCGAACACCGGGGAGCTGTTTTTT
abundance: once; v_gene: TRBV6-1; j_gene: TRBJ2-7; d_gene: TRBD1; CDR3aa: CASSLQGVGAYEQYF; CDR3nt: TGTGCCAGCAGCCTACAGGGGGTCGGTGCCTACGAGCAGTACTTC
abundance: -; v_gene: TRBV7-3; j_gene: TRBJ2-5; d_gene: -; CDR3aa: CASSLGVAGNVETQYF; CDR3nt: TGTGCCAGCAGCTTAGGGGTAGCCGGGAATGTTGAGACCCAGTACTTC
abundance: -; v_gene: TRBV11-1; j_gene: TRBJ2-5; d_gene: -; CDR3aa: CASSLGGPQETQYF; CDR3nt: TGTGCCAGCAGCTTAGGGGGACCGCAAGAGACCCAGTACTTC
abundance: -; v_gene: TRBV10-2; j_gene: TRBJ1-3; d_gene: -; CDR3aa: CASTWSPIANSGNTIYF; CDR3nt: TGCGCCAGCACCTGGAGCCCTATAGCTAACTCTGGAAACACCATATATTTT
abundance: few; v_gene: TRBV4-1; j_gene: TRBJ2-7; d_gene: -; CDR3aa: CASSQDGTTYEQYF; CDR3nt: TGCGCCAGCAGCCAAGATGGGACAACCTACGAGCAGTACTTC
abundance: -; v_gene: TRBV6-4; j_gene: TRBJ1-6; d_gene: TRBD1; CDR3aa: CASSETGVSNSPLHF; CDR3nt: TGTGCCAGCAGTGAAACAGGGGTTAGTAATTCACCCCTCCACTTT
abundance: -; v_gene: TRBV5-1; j_gene: TRBJ2-5; d_gene: -; CDR3aa: CASSSGEVRETQYF; CDR3nt: TGCGCCAGCAGCTCGGGGGAGGTGCGGGAGACCCAGTACTTC
abundance: -; v_gene: TRBV7-9; j_gene: TRBJ1-2; d_gene: -; CDR3aa: CASSFGQGYGYTF; CDR3nt: TGTGCCAGCAGCTTCGGTCAGGGCTATGGCTACACCTTC
abundance: -; v_gene: TRBV28; j_gene: TRBJ2-7; d_gene: TRBD1; CDR3aa: CASSPRTGGVYEQYF; CDR3nt: TGTGCCAGCAGTCCTCGGACAGGGGGCGTCTACGAGCAGTACTTC
abundance: -; v_gene: TRBV11-3; j_gene: TRBJ2-7; d_gene: -; CDR3aa: CASSLGSTLGVEEQYF; CDR3nt: TGTGCCAGCAGCTTAGGATCGACTTTAGGGGTGGAGGAGCAGTACTTC
abundance: few; v_gene: TRBV5-1; j_gene: TRBJ2-7; d_gene: -; CDR3aa: CASSFQSSSYEQYF; CDR3nt: TGCGCCAGCAGCTTCCAGTCAAGCTCCTACGAGCAGTACTTC
abundance: -; v_gene: TRBV5-3; j_gene: TRBJ2-3; d_gene: -; CDR3aa: CARSARPTGCIPPDTQYF; CDR3nt: TGTGCCAGAAGCGCGCGGCCGACGGGGTGTATCCCCCCAGATACGCAGTATTTT
abundance: -; v_gene: TRBV6-5; j_gene: TRBJ1-2; d_gene: -; CDR3aa: CASRRGAQGNYGYTF; CDR3nt: TGTGCCAGCAGAAGGGGGGCGCAGGGAAACTATGGCTACACCTTC
abundance: -; v_gene: TRBV5-4; j_gene: TRBJ1-6; d_gene: -; CDR3aa: CASSLATAGGSPLHF; CDR3nt: TGTGCCAGCAGCTTGGCGACAGCCGGAGGTTCACCCCTCCACTTT
abundance: -; v_gene: TRBV5-1; j_gene: TRBJ2-3; d_gene: -; CDR3aa: CASSLPGERTDTQYF; CDR3nt: TGCGCCAGCAGCTTACCGGGGGAACGCACAGATACGCAGTATTTT
abundance: -; v_gene: TRBV2; j_gene: TRBJ1-5; d_gene: -; CDR3aa: CASSQGQGSQPQHF; CDR3nt: TGTGCCAGCTCCCAAGGACAAGGCAGCCAGCCCCAGCATTTT
abundance: -; v_gene: TRBV7-9; j_gene: TRBJ2-7; d_gene: TRBD2; CDR3aa: CASSRPTSGAIYEQYF; CDR3nt: TGTGCCAGCAGCCGACCGACTAGCGGGGCTATCTACGAGCAGTACTTC
abundance: -; v_gene: TRBV18; j_gene: TRBJ1-4; d_gene: -; CDR3aa: CASSPPEANEKLFF; CDR3nt: TGTGCCAGCTCACCACCAGAGGCTAATGAAAAACTGTTTTTT
abundance: -; v_gene: TRBV10-1; j_gene: TRBJ2-6; d_gene: -; CDR3aa: CASGNSGANVLTF; CDR3nt: TGCGCCAGCGGGAACTCTGGGGCCAACGTCCTGACTTTC
abundance: -; v_gene: TRBV5-4; j_gene: TRBJ2-2; d_gene: -; CDR3aa: CASSLQGVGTGELFF; CDR3nt: TGTGCCAGCAGTCTCCAGGGTGTAGGGACCGGGGAGCTGTTTTTT
abundance: -; v_gene: TRBV5-1; j_gene: TRBJ1-2; d_gene: -; CDR3aa: CASSLVEGFYGYTF; CDR3nt: TGCGCCAGCAGCTTGGTGGAGGGATTCTATGGCTACACCTTC
abundance: -; v_gene: TRBV11-2; j_gene: TRBJ2-5; d_gene: -; CDR3aa: CASSFLETQYF; CDR3nt: TGTGCCAGCAGCTTCTTAGAGACCCAGTACTTC
abundance: -; v_gene: TRBV7-8; j_gene: TRBJ1-4; d_gene: -; CDR3aa: CASSLDEKLFF; CDR3nt: TGTGCCAGCAGCTTAGATGAAAAACTGTTTTTT
abundance: -; v_gene: TRBV19; j_gene: TRBJ2-1; d_gene: TRBD2; CDR3aa: CASSKPGTSGNNEQFF; CDR3nt: TGTGCCAGTAGTAAACCTGGGACTAGCGGAAACAATGAGCAGTTCTTC
abundance: -; v_gene: TRBV7-3; j_gene: TRBJ1-1; d_gene: -; CDR3aa: CASSLFGNTEAFF; CDR3nt: TGTGCCAGCAGCTTATTTGGGAACACTGAAGCTTTCTTT